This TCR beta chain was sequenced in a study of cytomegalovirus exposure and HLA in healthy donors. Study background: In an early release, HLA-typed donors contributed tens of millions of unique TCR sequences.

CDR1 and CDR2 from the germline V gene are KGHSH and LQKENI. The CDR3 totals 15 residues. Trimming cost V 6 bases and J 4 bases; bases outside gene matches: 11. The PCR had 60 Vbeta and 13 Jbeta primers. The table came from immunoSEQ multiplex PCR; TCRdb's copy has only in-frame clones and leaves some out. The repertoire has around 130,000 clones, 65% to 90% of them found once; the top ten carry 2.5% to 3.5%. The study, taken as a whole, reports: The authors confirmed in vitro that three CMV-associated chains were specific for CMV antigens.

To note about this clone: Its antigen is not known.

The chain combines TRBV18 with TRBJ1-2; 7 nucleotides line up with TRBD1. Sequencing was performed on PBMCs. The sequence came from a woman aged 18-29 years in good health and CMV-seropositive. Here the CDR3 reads CASSPGTESSYGYTF. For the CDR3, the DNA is TGTGCCAGCTCGCCCGGGACAGAGAGCTCCTATGGCTACACCTTC.